The 23 T cell receptor beta chains reported below all come from one sample, sequenced in a study of T-cell memory formation after mild COVID-19. TCRdb independently ran MiXCR on the 5' RACE reads; one entry per CDR3 protein. Here the sample spans 250,000 to 300,000 distinct CDR3 sequences, around 16% being singletons. Sequencing was done on a sample of PBMCs or a T cell subset sorted from them (not recorded which). These receptors came from a man aged 18 to 30 who had mild COVID-19 (a few samples of this study predate the infection). Cell type and time point are not known.

This clonotype appeared a few times. The chain has TRBV6-5 and TRBJ2-3, with D tentatively TRBD1 (5 bases). This CDR3 comprises 13 residues. Germline loops: CDR1 MNHEY, CDR2 SVGAGI. Trimming shortened V by 5 bases and J by 10 bases, and 16 bases separated the two germline ends. CDR3 sequence reads: CASSPPGHPAQYF. In DNA, the CDR3 is TGTGCCAGCAGTCCCCCAGGACACCCTGCGCAGTATTTT.

This clonotype was detected ten times or more. V usage is TRBV12-3 or TRBV12-4 and J usage is TRBJ1-1; D might be TRBD1 (5 bases). CDR3 length equals 13 residues. Trimming shortened V by 3 bases and J by 5 bases, and 10 bases separated the two germline ends. CDR3 loop: CASSFQGGTEAFF. CDR3 nucleotide sequence: TGTGCCAGCAGTTTCCAGGGTGGGACTGAAGCTTTCTTT.

The sample holds many counts of this clonotype. V and J are TRBV5-1 and TRBJ1-3; TRBD1 matches 7 bases. Germline values: CDR1 SGHRS, CDR2 YFSETQ. Losses at the gene ends were 0 bases for V and 0 bases for J; bases not matched to a gene: 3. This CDR3 contains 16 residues. This CDR3 reads CASSLDRGDSGNTIYF. Here the CDR3 DNA reads TGCGCCAGCAGCTTGGACAGGGGAGACTCTGGAAACACCATATATTTT.

A few counts support this clonotype. The V call is TRBV10-1, the J call TRBJ2-1; 7 positions match TRBD2. V lost 3 bases and J lost 4; bases outside the gene matches: 6. Germline V gives CDR1 WNHNN, CDR2 SYGVQD (reference sequence). The CDR3 sequence is 15 residues long. CDR3 residues: CASSESGENYNEQFF. The CDR3 nucleotides read TGCGCCAGCAGTGAAAGCGGGGAAAATTACAATGAGCAGTTCTTC.

This chain joins TRBV12-3 or TRBV12-4 and TRBJ1-2, with D tentatively TRBD1 (6 bases). The CDR3 extends over 14 amino acids. With 6 bases removed from V and 4 bases from J, the gap between germline ends came to 15 bases. DNA for the CDR3: TGTGCCAGCAGACAAACAGGGAGTCGCTATGGCTACACCTTC. Its protein product is CASRQTGSRYGYTF.

CDR3 in amino acids: CASGGIETQYF. CDR3 coding DNA: TGTGCCAGCGGGGGGATAGAGACCCAGTACTTC. This chain joins TRBV6-1 and TRBJ2-5; D possibly corresponds to TRBD2 (6 bases). V was shortened by 8 bases and J by 4 bases, with 8 bases between the two germline ends. Per the germline V gene, CDR1 is MNHNS and CDR2 is SASEGT. This CDR3 is 11 amino acids long.

This chain uses TRBV7-2 with TRBJ2-1, with D perhaps assigned TRBD1 or TRBD2 (6 bases each). This CDR3 is built from 16 residues. Germline V CDR1 and CDR2: SGHTA, FQGNSA. Trimming removed 6 bases at V and 2 bases at J, with 17 bases between. The CDR3 sequence: CASSDLLGGPYNEQFF. The DNA of the CDR3 is TGTGCCAGCAGTGACCTGCTGGGGGGCCCCTACAATGAGCAGTTCTTC.

This clonotype was recorded a few times. The chain carries TRBV7-3 and TRBJ2-5, with 8 bases fitting TRBD1. With V trimmed by 5 bases and J by 5 bases, 7 bases remained unmatched. The CDR3 has 14 amino acids. Germline assignment: CDR1 SGHTA and CDR2 FQGTGA. The CDR3 region is CASSRQGQGETQYF. The CDR3 nucleotides read TGTGCCAGCAGCCGACAGGGGCAGGGGGAGACCCAGTACTTC.

This chain uses TRBV20-1 with TRBJ1-2; 10 positions match TRBD1. V lost 2 bases, J lost 4 bases, and 1 base stayed unmatched. This CDR3 region has 13 residues. CDR1 DFQATT and CDR2 SNEGSKA come from the germline V gene (reference sequence). The CDR3 loop is CSARWTGGYGYTF. The CDR3, as DNA: TGCAGTGCTAGATGGACAGGGGGCTATGGCTACACCTTC.

This clonotype turned up a few times. V usage is TRBV7-9 and J usage is TRBJ1-6; D unclear. The CDR3 length is 14 residues. V was shortened by 1 base and J by 7 bases, with 8 bases between the two germline ends. Germline values: CDR1 SEHNR, CDR2 FQNEAQ (reference sequence). Written as DNA, the CDR3 is TGTGCCAGCAGCTTAGAGGATACCAATTCACCCCTCCACTTT. Protein: CASSLEDTNSPLHF.

The table lists this clonotype with a few counts. The chain has TRBV29-1 and TRBJ2-1; D gene unclear. Germline V lookup: CDR1 SQVTM, CDR2 ANQGSEA. The V gene lost 7 bases and the J gene lost 1 base, with 8 bases spanning the gap. The CDR3 loop spans 12 amino acids. The CDR3 loop is CSAHGSYNEQFF. For the CDR3, the DNA is TGCAGCGCCCATGGGTCCTACAATGAGCAGTTCTTC.

The V call is TRBV7-8, the J call TRBJ1-6; no reliable D call. Germline V CDR1 and CDR2: SGHVS, FQNEAQ. V was pared by 2 bases and J by 10 bases, with 9 bases between. The CDR3 loop spans 13 amino acids. The CDR3 loop is CASSLFVVSPLHF. The CDR3, as DNA: TGTGCCAGCAGCTTATTCGTGGTCTCACCCCTCCACTTT.

V and J are TRBV6-6 and TRBJ2-5; TRBD2 agrees at 9 bases. V dropped 2 bases and J dropped 5; count of bases not matched to a gene: 12. The CDR3 has 17 residues. Germline CDR1 is MNHNY and CDR2 is SVGAGI (reference sequence). This chain's CDR3 is CASSYPSGGTLGETQYF. The CDR3 DNA reads as TGTGCCAGCAGTTACCCGAGCGGGGGGACCCTCGGGGAGACCCAGTACTTC.

The rearrangement uses TRBV5-4 and TRBJ2-3; 13 bases are shared with TRBD2. Losses at the gene ends were 4 bases for V and 0 bases for J; bases not matched to a gene: 2. Germline CDR1 and CDR2: SGHNT and YYREEE (reference sequence). The length of the CDR3 is 16 residues. As DNA, the CDR3 is TGTGCCAGCAGCAGGGGACTAGCGGGGAGCACAGATACGCAGTATTTT. Translated: CASSRGLAGSTDTQYF. Full variable domain (rest looked up from reference TRBV5-4 and TRBJ2-3): ETGVTQSPTHLIKTRGQQVTLRCSSQSGHNTVSWYQQALGQGPQFIFQYYREEENGRGNFPPRFSGLQFPNYSSELNVNALELDDSALYLCASSRGLAGSTDTQYFGPGTRLTVL.

CDR3 residues: CASSGQGASEQFF. As DNA, the CDR3 is TGTGCCAGCTCAGGACAGGGGGCCTCTGAGCAGTTCTTC. V and J are TRBV18 and TRBJ2-1, with TRBD1 matching over 11 bases. The CDR3 has 13 amino acids. The germline V gene has CDR1 KGHSH and CDR2 LQKENI. The junction had 3 bases not matched to a gene; V was cut back by 5 bases and J by 9 bases. Full variable domain (outside the CDR3, taken from reference TRBV18 and TRBJ2-1): NAGVMQNPRHLVRRRGQEARLRCSPMKGHSHVYWYRQLPEEGLKFMVYLQKENIIDESGMPKERFSAEFPKEGPSILRIQQVVRGDSAAYFCASSGQGASEQFFGPGTRLTVL.

This clonotype was seen many times. The chain links TRBV27 to TRBJ2-7; D is unresolved. Germline CDR1 MNHEY, CDR2 SMNVEV (reference sequence). V lost 5 bases and J 7 bases, leaving 15 bases between the germline ends. The CDR3 consists of 13 residues. The CDR3 loop reads CASSLAPTLEQYF. CDR3 nucleotides: TGTGCCAGCAGTCTGGCCCCTACGTTAGAGCAGTACTTC.

The chain combines TRBV6-2 or TRBV6-3 with TRBJ1-2, with a weak D call TRBD1 (5 bases). This CDR3 has 17 amino acids. The V gene's germline CDR1 is MNHEY and CDR2 SVGEGT. Deletions cut 0 bases from V and 4 bases from J, with 18 bases between. CDR3 nucleotides: TGTGCCAGCAGTTACTCATACCGGGACTTATCGCTCTATGGCTACACCTTC. This gives the protein CASSYSYRDLSLYGYTF.

V is TRBV6-1 and J is TRBJ2-2, with D perhaps TRBD1 (6 bases). Per germline, CDR1 MNHNS and CDR2 SASEGT. This CDR3 is built from 14 residues. Deletions cut 7 bases from V and 3 bases from J, with 12 bases between. DNA for the CDR3: TGTGCCAGCATCCCTGGGGGCGACACCGGGGAGCTGTTTTTT. It specifies CASIPGGDTGELFF.

In its sample, this clonotype was seen once. V usage is TRBV2 and J usage is TRBJ1-4, with TRBD1 as a possible D gene (5 bases). The CDR3 runs 15 residues. The germline V and J ends were trimmed by 1 base and 7 bases, with 13 bases remaining between them. Per germline, CDR1 SNHLY and CDR2 FYNNEI. DNA for the CDR3: TGTGCCAGCAGTGAAGTATCGGGAAGGGGTGAAAAACTGTTTTTT. Translation: CASSEVSGRGEKLFF.

The chain carries TRBV5-1 and TRBJ2-3; no definite D call. The germline CDR1 and CDR2 sequences are SGHRS and YFSETQ. This CDR3 is 13 amino acids long. The V end lost 0 bases, the J end lost 6 bases, and 8 bases lay between the germline ends. CDR3 protein: CASSLAMSDTQYF. The CDR3 DNA reads TGCGCCAGCAGCTTGGCCATGAGTGATACGCAGTATTTT.

The rearrangement uses TRBV7-2 and TRBJ1-6; 7 bases line up with TRBD1. The CDR3 contains 13 residues. Germline V CDR1 and CDR2: SGHTA, FQGNSA. The V segment lost 6 bases and the J segment 8 bases; nucleotides outside the gene matches: 4. The CDR3: CASRPGGHSPLHF. CDR3 bases: TGTGCCAGCAGACCAGGGGGGCATTCACCCCTCCACTTT. The variable domain in full, completed from reference TRBV7-2 and TRBJ1-6, reads GAGVSQSPSNKVTEKGKDVELRCDPISGHTALYWYRQSLGQGLEFLIYFQGNSAPDKSGLPSDRFSAERTGGSVSTLTIQRTQQEDSAVYLCASRPGGHSPLHFGNGTRLTVT.

This clonotype came up a few times. The chain carries TRBV7-9 and TRBJ2-1; 10 positions match TRBD1. Losses at the gene ends were 9 bases for V and 3 bases for J; bases not matched to a gene: 8. There are 15 residues in the CDR3. Germline V lookup: CDR1 SEHNR, CDR2 FQNEAQ (reference sequence). The CDR3 DNA sequence: TGTGCCAGTGACAACCGGGACAGGGGCTACAATGAGCAGTTCTTC. Translated, it gives CASDNRDRGYNEQFF.

In its sample, this clonotype was seen a few times. This sequence joins TRBV5-1 and TRBJ2-5; 9 nucleotides agree with TRBD1. Germline V gives CDR1 SGHRS, CDR2 YFSETQ. The length of the CDR3 is 14 residues. J was trimmed by 3 bases and V by 2 bases; bases with no gene match: 2. The CDR3 DNA follows: TGCGCCAGCAGCTTCGGGACAGGGAAAGAGACCCAGTACTTC. Translated, it gives CASSFGTGKETQYF.